Presented here are 3 T cell receptor beta chains from one specimen sequenced in a study of OX40 agonist ivuxolimab in advanced cancers. Sequencing was performed with immunoSEQ multiplex PCR; in TCRdb, only in-frame clones are kept and a portion is missing. The table has roughly 72,000 clones, 81% seen once. The material was CD4+ or CD8+ T cells sorted from blood, obtained in a trial of the OX40 agonist ivuxolimab. The source of these receptors is an adult with an advanced solid tumor such as melanoma, head and neck, liver or kidney cancer.

V gene TRBV5-1 combines with J gene TRBJ1-4; D perhaps matches TRBD1 (6 bases). The germline gives CDR1 SGHRS, CDR2 YFSETQ. The V end was cut by 3 bases, the J end by 2 bases, with 11 bases between. The CDR3 spans 15 residues. The CDR3 DNA reads as TGCGCCAGCAGCTCCCAGGGGTTGACTAATGAAAAACTGTTTTTT. Translating gives CASSSQGLTNEKLFF.

This chain connects TRBV19 to TRBJ1-2; D not certain. The CDR3 covers 16 residues. Germline values: CDR1 LNHDA, CDR2 SQIVND (reference sequence). V lost 3 bases to trimming and J lost 7 bases, with 21 bases between them. The CDR3 spells CASSIDPGILSGGYTF. CDR3 nucleotides: TGTGCCAGTAGTATTGACCCAGGCATCTTGTCGGGTGGCTACACCTTC.

The table lists this clone with a count of one. This sequence joins TRBV7-9 and TRBJ2-3; 11 bases fit TRBD1. Germline V lookup: CDR1 SEHNR, CDR2 FQNEAQ (reference sequence). The V segment lost 4 bases and the J segment 0 bases; nucleotides outside the gene matches: 3. CDR3 length: 16 amino acids. The CDR3 protein is CASSYGQGASTDTQYF. CDR3 in DNA: TGTGCCAGCAGCTATGGACAGGGGGCAAGCACAGATACGCAGTATTTT.